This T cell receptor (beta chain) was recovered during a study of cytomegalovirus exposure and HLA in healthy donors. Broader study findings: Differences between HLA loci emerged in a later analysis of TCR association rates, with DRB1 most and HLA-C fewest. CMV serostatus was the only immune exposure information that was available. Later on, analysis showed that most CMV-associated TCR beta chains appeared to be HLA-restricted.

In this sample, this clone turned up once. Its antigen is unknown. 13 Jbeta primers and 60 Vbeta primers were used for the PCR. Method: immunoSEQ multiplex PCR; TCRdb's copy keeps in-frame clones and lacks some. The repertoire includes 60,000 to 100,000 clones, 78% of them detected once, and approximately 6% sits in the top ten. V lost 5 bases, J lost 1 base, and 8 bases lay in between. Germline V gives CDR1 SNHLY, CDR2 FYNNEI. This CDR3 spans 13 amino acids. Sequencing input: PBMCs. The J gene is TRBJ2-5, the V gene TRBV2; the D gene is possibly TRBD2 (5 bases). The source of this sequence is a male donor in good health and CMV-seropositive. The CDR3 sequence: CASSPGTQETQYF. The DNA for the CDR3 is TGTGCCAGCAGTCCGGGAACCCAAGAGACCCAGTACTTC.